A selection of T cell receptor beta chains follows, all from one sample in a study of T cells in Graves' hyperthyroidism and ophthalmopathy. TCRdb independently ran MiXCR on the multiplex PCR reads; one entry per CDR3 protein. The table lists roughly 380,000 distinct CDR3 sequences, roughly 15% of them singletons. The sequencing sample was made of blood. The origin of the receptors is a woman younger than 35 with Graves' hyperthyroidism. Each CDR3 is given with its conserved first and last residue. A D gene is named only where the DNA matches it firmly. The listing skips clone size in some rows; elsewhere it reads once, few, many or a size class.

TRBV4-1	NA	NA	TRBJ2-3	TGCGCCAGCAGCCAGGGTTTCGTGGATACGCAGTATTTT	CASSQGFVDTQYF
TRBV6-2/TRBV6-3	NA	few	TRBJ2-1	TGTGCCAGCACCCCACTCGTATACAATGAGCAGTTCTTC	CASTPLVYNEQFF
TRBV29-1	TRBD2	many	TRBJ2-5	TGCAGCGTTGGGGCTAGCGGGACCCAAGAGACCCAGTACTTC	CSVGASGTQETQYF
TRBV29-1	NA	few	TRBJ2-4	TGCAGCGTTGAAGAGGGGGAAAACATTCAGTACTTC	CSVEEGENIQYF
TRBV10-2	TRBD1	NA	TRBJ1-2	TGCGCCAGCACCCCCACGGGACAGAGGATTTCTAACTATGGCTACACCTTC	CASTPTGQRISNYGYTF
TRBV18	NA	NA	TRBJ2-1	TGTGCCAGCTCACTTGATACCGACGTTTCAACGTTCTTC	CASSLDTDVSTFF
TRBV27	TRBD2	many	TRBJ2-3	TGTGCCAGCAGTCCGCCTCCAGTAAGGACTAGCGGCACAGATACGCAGTATTTT	CASSPPPVRTSGTDTQYF
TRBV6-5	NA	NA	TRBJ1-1	TGTGCCAGCAGTTACCGGGGACACTCTGAAGCTTTCTTT	CASSYRGHSEAFF
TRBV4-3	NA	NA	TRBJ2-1	TGCGCCAGCAGCCCCCCGGGGCTAAATGAGCAGTTCTTC	CASSPPGLNEQFF
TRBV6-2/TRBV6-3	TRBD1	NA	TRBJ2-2	TGTGCCAGCATTGCTACAGGGGGCACCGGGGAGCTGTTTTTT	CASIATGGTGELFF
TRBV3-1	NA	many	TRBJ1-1	TGTGCCAGCAGCCAAGAACGCGGACCTGACACTGAAGCTTTCTTT	CASSQERGPDTEAFF
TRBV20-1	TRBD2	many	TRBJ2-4	TGCAGTCTCGGGACTAGCGGAGCCAAAAACATTCAGTACTTC	CSLGTSGAKNIQYF
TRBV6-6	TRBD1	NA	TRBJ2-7	TGTGCCAGCAGTTACGGGACAGGGGTCAGGGAGCAGTACTTC	CASSYGTGVREQYF
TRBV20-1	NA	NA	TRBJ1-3	TGCAGTGCTTCCCTAGGGGGTTTCAGGGGATCTGGAAACACCATATATTTT	CSASLGGFRGSGNTIYF
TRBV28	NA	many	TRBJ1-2	TGTGCCAGCAGTTTACGAGAATCCGTGAGGGGTGGCTACACCTTC	CASSLRESVRGGYTF
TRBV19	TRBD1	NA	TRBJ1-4	TGTGCCAGTAGTGGCCGGGACAGGGTGTTTACGAATGAAAAACTGTTTTTT	CASSGRDRVFTNEKLFF
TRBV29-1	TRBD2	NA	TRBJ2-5	TGCAGCGTTGATCTGAGTCTAGCGGTACAAGAGACCCAGTACTTC	CSVDLSLAVQETQYF
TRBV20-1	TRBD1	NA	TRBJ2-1	TGCAGTGCTAGAGTCCTAATGACAGGGGGGAGGAATGAGCAGTTCTTC	CSARVLMTGGRNEQFF
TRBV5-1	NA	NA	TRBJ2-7	TGCGCCAGCAGCTTGGTTCTGGGGGCTTCCTACGAGCAGTACTTC	CASSLVLGASYEQYF
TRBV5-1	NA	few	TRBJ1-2	TGCGCCAGCAGCTCGACCAGGAACTATGGCTACACCTTC	CASSSTRNYGYTF
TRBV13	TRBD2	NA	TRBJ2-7	TGTGCCAGCAGCCAAGGTCGGAGCGGGGATTACGAGCAGTACTTC	CASSQGRSGDYEQYF
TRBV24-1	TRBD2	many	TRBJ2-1	TGTGCCACCAGTGATCCCCCTAGCGGGAGGGCCGGGAGGTATGAGCAGTTCTTC	CATSDPPSGRAGRYEQFF
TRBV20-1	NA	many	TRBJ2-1	TGCAGTGCTGCGGGCGGGACCCACAATGAGCAGTTCTTC	CSAAGGTHNEQFF
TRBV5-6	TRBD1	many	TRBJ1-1	TGTGCCAGCAGCCTGTTCGGGACAGGGGTTCGGAACACTGAAGCTTTCTTT	CASSLFGTGVRNTEAFF
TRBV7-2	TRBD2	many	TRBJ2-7	TGTGCCAGCAGCACCACCGGGACTAGGTACGAGCAGTACTTC	CASSTTGTRYEQYF
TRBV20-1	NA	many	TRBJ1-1	TGCAGTGCTAGAGATATGGGGGGAAGGACTGAAGCTTTCTTT	CSARDMGGRTEAFF
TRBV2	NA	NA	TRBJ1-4	NA	CASILERHQLTNEKLFF
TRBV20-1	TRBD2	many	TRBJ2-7	TGCAGGGATACTAGCGGGAGTTACGAGCAGTACTTC	CRDTSGSYEQYF
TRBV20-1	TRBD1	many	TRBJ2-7	TGCAGTGCTAGAGAGGCCAGGGGGCCTAACGAGCAGTACTTC	CSAREARGPNEQYF
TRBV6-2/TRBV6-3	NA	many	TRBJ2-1	TGTGCCAGCAGCCCCGCCCTTGGGGACTCCAACTCCTACAATGAGCAGTTCTTC	CASSPALGDSNSYNEQFF
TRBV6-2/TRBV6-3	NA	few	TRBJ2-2	TGTGCCAGCTACAGGAGCATGGGCACCGGGGAGCTGTTTTTT	CASYRSMGTGELFF
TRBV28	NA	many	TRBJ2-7	TGTGCCAGCAGTTTACCGGGCAGAAGCTCCTACGAGCAGTACTTC	CASSLPGRSSYEQYF
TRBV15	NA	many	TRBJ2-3	TGTGCCACCAGCAGAGCGGGGGTTGGTACGCAGTATTTT	CATSRAGVGTQYF
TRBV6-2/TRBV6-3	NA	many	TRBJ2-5	TGTGCCAGCAGTTTTTCGACAGGCCAAGAGACCCAGTACTTC	CASSFSTGQETQYF
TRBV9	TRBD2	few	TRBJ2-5	TGTGCCAGCAGCCCCTGGGGAGGGGAAGAGACCCAGTACTTC	CASSPWGGEETQYF
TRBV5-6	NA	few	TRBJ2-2	TGTGCCAGCAGCTTTCAGACCGGGGTCACCGGGGAGCTGTTTTTT	CASSFQTGVTGELFF
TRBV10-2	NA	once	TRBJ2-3	TGCGCCAGCAGTGAGGTAGATACGCAGTATTTT	CASSEVDTQYF
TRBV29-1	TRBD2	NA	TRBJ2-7	TGCAGCGTAAGGATCGGGACTAGCGGGAGTTACGAGCAGTACTTC	CSVRIGTSGSYEQYF
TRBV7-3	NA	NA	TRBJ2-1	TGTGCCAGCAGCTTTCAAGCGGGTGAGCAGTTCTTC	CASSFQAGEQFF
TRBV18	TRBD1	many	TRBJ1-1	TGTGCCAGCTCACTCGGAACAGGGGGAGCTTTCTTT	CASSLGTGGAFF
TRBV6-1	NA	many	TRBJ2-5	TGTGCCAGCAGTAACCTCGGGATATACCAAGAGACCCAGTACTTC	CASSNLGIYQETQYF
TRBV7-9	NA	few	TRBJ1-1	TGTGCCAGCAGCGTCATGGGGCTGCGGGCTTTCTTT	CASSVMGLRAFF
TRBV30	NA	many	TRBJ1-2	TGTGCCTGGAGTGTACTAAAGGGCGCTAACTATGGCTACACCTTC	CAWSVLKGANYGYTF